This T cell receptor beta chain was sequenced during a study of shared clonotypes between healthy human individuals (dated by TCRdb to about 2020). In the study overall: The cohort included three men and a couple of women between 18 and 49 years of age. For each donor, CD4 naive and CD4 memory were each run on three plates, CD8 naive on two plates, and CD8 memory on one plate. Blood TCR repertoires of a handful of healthy adults were deeply sequenced to estimate repertoire size and the extent of clonotype sharing between individuals. Libraries were prepared and TCR repertoires were sequenced by different laboratories using diverse techniques, in order to increase sequencing depth and limit assay-specific biases. Each donor's leukapheresis produced roughly between roughly 0.94 and 9.5 billion PBMCs.

Via the germline V gene (reference sequence), CDR1 is SGHNT and CDR2 YYREEE. V sheds 3 bases and J sheds 9 bases, leaving 16 bases between their ends. From the cysteine through the phenylalanine, the CDR3 covers 13 amino acids. Just CDR3 DNA is preserved here, 39 bases in frame from base 1. Healthy HIV-negative adults with no recently reported acute infections or vaccinations were included as donors. Every donor was a Caucasian adult residing in Nashville, Tennessee, USA. Magnetic negative selection was used to enrich CD4+ T cells, after which naive cells were positively selected on CD45RA and the negative fraction became the memory subset. Blood was collected by leukapheresis, and PBMCs were isolated by Ficoll-Histopaque density gradient centrifugation and then cryopreserved in liquid nitrogen vapor phase. Analytical flow cytometry was used to check the purity and quantity of each magnetically sorted T cell population. Genomic DNA was isolated from every sorted fraction and measured by UV absorbance on a Nanodrop 2000c.

As to this clone: No antigen is known for it. There are no base qualities to consult, and no much larger clone falls within one base.

Overall study results and their limits: Sampling was limited to blood, and TCR repertoires in tissue likely differ from TCR repertoires in blood. Larger estimated clonotype richness was generally found for naive subsets than for memory subsets. Rarefaction of sorted-subset datasets indicated incomplete sequencing despite the large sequencing depth. Compared with non-shared clonotypes, clonotypes shared by all four sorted-subset donors had higher generation probabilities. Because the study included a small number of donors, the genetic and exposure-history diversity represented was limited. Pairwise subsampling indicated that sequencing depth was expected to affect the degree of clonotype sharing among donors. When a few donors were compared, the shared fraction of clonotypes was about 5.4% for naive CD4, over 3% for naive CD8, 2% to 2.5% for memory CD4, and approximately 0.4% for memory CD8.

Using the deep immunoSEQ assay, TCR CDR3 regions were amplified from genomic DNA by multiplex PCR. Genomic DNA extracted from each cell subset was distributed evenly over all wells of several immunoSEQ 96-well plates, and each plate served as one replicate. For sorted subsets, around 200 ng genomic DNA, equal to about 30,000 T cell genomes, was loaded into each replicate PCR. Purified libraries were measured with a Qubit 3.0 fluorometer, size-checked on a Bioanalyzer 2100, and measured again with the KAPA Library Quantification kit. Every immunoSEQ 96-well plate was sequenced on a separate single-read 150-cycle Illumina NextSeq 550 flow cell. The original methods were these. Because the immunoSEQ output included only junctional sequences and no quality scores, the filtering could not be the same as the filtering used for full-length reads. To assign V/J genes and CDR3, sequences were annotated using PyIR, a Python wrapper for IgBLAST v1.9, with IMGT germline references. Reads were removed for weak V/J assignments (E-value above 1e-6), missing CDR3, stop codons, out-of-frame junctions, or ambiguous translated residues. V3J clonotypes were defined as sequences sharing an identical inferred V gene, J gene, and CDR3 amino acid sequence. Percentage overlap between repertoires was calculated by dividing the number of shared unique clonotypes by the size of the smaller repertoire. Richness of each repertoire was evaluated using RTK rarefaction, the Chao1 estimator, and Recon v2.1 estimates of unobserved clonotypes. OLGA was used to compute generation probabilities for all TCRbeta clonotypes that the gDNA method yielded from a few donors. This immuneACCESS table, as held by TCRdb, lists in-frame sequences with V and J called but not all clones. Of the missing ones, under half trace to an unresolved V gene in checked studies; the others have no known cause. V and J calls and clone size come straight from that table; D and trimming were deduced from the DNA. The sample yields some 2,100,000 clones; about 94% were counted once. The top ten constitute about 0.13% of the sample.

Source material: naive CD4+ T cells sorted from blood. Read against the paper, the sample's cell subset or site label means: CD45RA+ positively selected. Recombination joined TRBV5-4 with TRBJ2-7; the D gene identity is not certain. The source is a man younger than 35 in good health. The CDR3 protein: CASSYGPVWGQYF. The sequence in DNA is TGTGCCAGCAGCTATGGACCTGTTTGGGGGCAGTACTTC.